This passage covers 24 T cell receptor beta chains from one sample sequenced in a study of T cells after yellow fever vaccination. TCRdb re-called the 5' RACE reads with MiXCR, one entry per CDR3 protein. The table has around 310,000 distinct CDR3 sequences, 3.5% to 5% seen once. The source material was PBMCs, sampled 15 days after the yellow fever booster vaccination. The receptors were gathered from a man aged 18-30 years who received the YFV17D yellow fever vaccine.

This clonotype was seen ten or more times. This sequence joins TRBV7-2 and TRBJ2-3; D might be TRBD1 (6 bases). Germline assignment: CDR1 SGHTA and CDR2 FQGNSA. The CDR3 has 15 residues. V lost 6 bases, J lost 6 bases, and 19 bases lay in between. CDR3 region: CASSHNLATGDTQYF. In DNA form, the CDR3 reads TGTGCCAGCAGTCACAATCTTGCAACAGGGGATACGCAGTATTTT.

This clonotype was detected many times. The J gene is TRBJ1-1, the V gene TRBV6-5; tentative D call: TRBD1 (5 bases). Germline V lookup: CDR1 MNHEY, CDR2 SVGAGI. The germline V and J ends were trimmed by 7 bases and 5 bases, with 17 bases remaining between them. This CDR3 has 14 amino acids. The CDR3: CASTLRGPGTEAFF. In DNA, the CDR3 is TGTGCCAGCACCTTAAGGGGCCCTGGAACTGAAGCTTTCTTT.

This clonotype came up many times. The rearrangement joins TRBV6-1 to TRBJ2-7, with a weak D call TRBD1 (6 bases). This CDR3 has 14 residues. CDR1 and CDR2 (germline): MNHNS, SASEGT. V dropped 0 bases and J dropped 4 bases, with 10 bases sitting between them. The CDR3: CASSEAWTAYEQYF. CDR3 nucleotides: TGTGCCAGCAGTGAAGCGTGGACAGCTTACGAGCAGTACTTC.

This clonotype showed up just a few times. This chain joins TRBV2 and TRBJ2-1, with 11 bases matching TRBD2. The CDR3 length is 16 residues. V trimming: 3 bases; J trimming: 3 bases; junction bases outside the gene matches: 4. In germline, CDR1 is SNHLY, CDR2 FYNNEI. Here the CDR3 reads CASSEQGTSGYNEQFF. The CDR3 DNA sequence: TGTGCCAGCAGTGAGCAGGGGACTAGCGGCTACAATGAGCAGTTCTTC.

This clonotype appeared many times. The chain carries TRBV7-3 and TRBJ2-2; D gene ambiguous. The germline V gene encodes CDR1 SGHTA and CDR2 FQGTGA. This CDR3 spans 14 amino acids. V was cut by 5 bases and J by 2 bases, with 9 bases left in between. CDR3 region: CASSRADNTGELFF. In DNA form, the CDR3 reads TGTGCCAGCAGCCGGGCCGATAACACCGGGGAGCTGTTTTTT. Using reference TRBV7-3 and TRBJ2-2 for the parts outside the CDR3, the full variable domain is GAGVSQTPSNKVTEKGKYVELRCDPISGHTALYWYRQSLGQGPEFLIYFQGTGAADDSGLPNDRFFAVRPEGSVSTLKIQRTERGDSAVYLCASSRADNTGELFFGEGSRLTVL.

This clonotype showed up many times. The J gene is TRBJ2-7, the V gene TRBV6-1; the match to TRBD1 covers 10 bases. The junction had 7 bases not matched to a gene; V was cut back by 4 bases and J by 1 base. Germline lookup yields CDR1 MNHNS and CDR2 SASEGT. The CDR3 length is 16 residues. In nucleotides, the CDR3 is TGTGCCAGCAGTGCCTCCGGGACAGGGGCTTCCTACGAGCAGTACTTC. Its translation is CASSASGTGASYEQYF.

This clonotype has a count of ten or more. The V gene is TRBV7-2, the J gene TRBJ2-1; 12 bases map to TRBD2. The CDR3 has 17 amino acids. The trim removed 4 bases at V and 0 bases at J, leaving 4 bases unmatched. Germline values: CDR1 SGHTA, CDR2 FQGNSA. CDR3: CASSSRLAGVSYNEQFF. The CDR3 nucleotides are TGTGCCAGCAGCTCTCGACTAGCGGGGGTCTCCTACAATGAGCAGTTCTTC.

This clonotype was seen at least ten times. The rearrangement joins TRBV7-9 to TRBJ2-4; 7 positions agree with TRBD2. With 5 bases clipped from V and 1 base from J, the junction kept 5 bases outside the gene matches. This CDR3 region has 15 residues. The germline gives CDR1 SEHNR, CDR2 FQNEAQ (reference sequence). DNA of the CDR3: TGTGCCAGCAGCCCCGGGAGGAAGGCCAAAAACATTCAGTACTTC. Amino acids: CASSPGRKAKNIQYF.

This chain uses TRBV7-2 with TRBJ2-1; D remains unclear. This CDR3 contains 13 residues. V was pared by 2 bases and J by 6 bases, with 8 bases between. Germline V CDR1 and CDR2: SGHTA, FQGNSA. DNA of the CDR3: TGTGCCAGCAGCTTATTCTGGGGCAATGAGCAGTTCTTC. It encodes CASSLFWGNEQFF.

This clonotype was observed a few times. The chain is built from TRBV6-5 and TRBJ1-4; D remains ambiguous. The CDR3 length is 15 residues. V lost 5 bases and J 0 bases, leaving 10 bases between the germline ends. The V gene's germline CDR1 is MNHEY and CDR2 SVGAGI. The CDR3 sequence: CASSTYRATNEKLFF. DNA for the CDR3: TGTGCCAGCAGTACATACAGAGCAACTAATGAAAAACTGTTTTTT.

This clonotype was counted a few times. The chain joins TRBV12-3 or TRBV12-4 to TRBJ2-7; 7 positions match TRBD1. The CDR3 is made up of 13 amino acids. The ends lost 7 bases at V and 3 bases at J; junction bases unmatched: 6. CDR3 sequence: CASNRGSVYEQYF. CDR3 DNA: TGTGCCAGCAACAGGGGTTCAGTCTACGAGCAGTACTTC.

This clonotype was picked up many times. The V call is TRBV4-3, the J call TRBJ2-2; D could derive from TRBD1 or TRBD2 (5 bases each). Germline assignment: CDR1 LGHNA and CDR2 YSLEER. The ends were cut back, 3 bases at V and 2 bases at J, with 16 bases in the middle. The CDR3 is 17 amino acids. CDR3 sequence reads: CASSQAFAGDNTGELFF. CDR3 in DNA: TGCGCCAGCAGCCAGGCCTTCGCCGGGGACAACACCGGGGAGCTGTTTTTT.

This clonotype has a count of ten or more. The CDR3 DNA is TGTGCCAGCAGCTTAAGAGGACAGGGGCCCTACGAGCAGTACTTC. Translated, it gives CASSLRGQGPYEQYF. V gene TRBV7-3 combines with J gene TRBJ2-7; 9 nucleotides agree with TRBD1. Germline V CDR1 and CDR2: SGHTA, FQGTGA. CDR3 length equals 15 residues. With 1 base clipped from V and 2 bases from J, the junction kept 3 bases outside the gene matches.

This clonotype was found a few times. The genes are TRBV11-2 and TRBJ1-2; no reliable D call. V gave up 3 bases and J gave up 4 bases, with 12 bases separating them. The CDR3 length is 14 residues. Germline V gene lookup returns CDR1 SGHAT and CDR2 FQNNGV. The chain's CDR3 is CASSFSNNFYGYTF. CDR3 DNA sequence: TGTGCCAGCAGCTTCTCGAACAACTTCTATGGCTACACCTTC.

The chain joins TRBV18 to TRBJ2-3; TRBD2 aligns across 13 bases. After removal of 5 bases from V and 2 bases from J, the junction contained 4 bases not matched to a gene. Germline lookup yields CDR1 KGHSH and CDR2 LQKENI. The CDR3 length is 16 residues. The CDR3 region is CASSAGTSGATDTQYF. The CDR3 bases are TGTGCCAGCTCAGCCGGGACTAGCGGGGCCACAGATACGCAGTATTTT.

In this sample, this clonotype turned up a few times. CDR3 DNA: TGCAGTGCTCTCCGGGACAGGGAAGGGGCCCAGCATTTT. It encodes CSALRDREGAQHF. This sequence joins TRBV20-1 and TRBJ1-5, with 9 nucleotides matching TRBD1. The V gene end was trimmed by 5 bases and the J gene end by 11 bases; junction bases not matched to a gene: 10. Germline V CDR1 and CDR2: DFQATT, SNEGSKA (reference sequence). The CDR3 is 13 amino acids.

This clonotype has more than one count but fewer than ten. This rearrangement joins TRBV4-3 to TRBJ1-1; 9 nucleotides align to TRBD1. Unmatched junction bases numbered 4, after V lost 0 bases and J lost 5 bases. This CDR3 comprises 15 residues. CDR1 and CDR2 from the germline V gene are LGHNA and YSLEER. The CDR3 nucleotides read TGCGCCAGCAGCCAAGATTGGACAGGGGCTACTGAAGCTTTCTTT. Its translation: CASSQDWTGATEAFF.

This clonotype was recorded at least ten times. The V call is TRBV5-6, the J call TRBJ2-4; the D gene is possibly TRBD1 (5 bases). CDR1 SGHDT and CDR2 YYEEEE come from the germline V gene. V shed 3 bases and J shed 5 bases, with 12 bases lying between them. CDR3 length: 14 residues. DNA of the CDR3: TGTGCCAGCAGCTACCGACAGCCCCAAAACATTCAGTACTTC. This translates into CASSYRQPQNIQYF. Based on the CDR3 plus reference TRBV5-6 and TRBJ2-4, the full variable domain is DAGVTQSPTHLIKTRGQQVTLRCSPKSGHDTVSWYQQALGQGPQFIFQYYEEEERQRGNFPDRFSGHQFPNYSSELNVNALLLGDSALYLCASSYRQPQNIQYFGAGTRLSVL.

This clonotype turned up a few times. V and J are TRBV18 and TRBJ1-3; 8 nucleotides agree with TRBD1. This CDR3 comprises 15 residues. V shed 5 bases, J shed 0 bases, and the junction held 3 bases outside the gene matches. In germline, CDR1 is KGHSH, CDR2 LQKENI. The DNA of the CDR3 is TGTGCCAGCTCAGAGACAGGGGTCTCTGGAAACACCATATATTTT. Translation: CASSETGVSGNTIYF.

The rearrangement uses TRBV3-1 and TRBJ2-1, with 8 bases fitting TRBD2. Germline loops: CDR1 LGHDT, CDR2 YNNKEL (reference sequence). The CDR3 sequence is 16 residues long. V lost 5 bases to trimming and J lost 4 bases; unmatched junction nucleotides: 10. The CDR3 DNA follows: TGTGCCAGCAGCTTTCAAGAGAGCGGGGGTTACAATGAGCAGTTCTTC. It encodes CASSFQESGGYNEQFF.

The chain employs TRBV7-2 and TRBJ2-1, with D unclear. CDR3 length: 11 amino acids. V was pared by 2 bases and J by 10 bases, with 6 bases between. Germline V lookup: CDR1 SGHTA, CDR2 FQGNSA. CDR3 nucleotide sequence: TGTGCCAGCAGCTTATTTAGAGAGCAGTTCTTC. This codes for CASSLFREQFF.

This chain uses TRBV5-1 with TRBJ2-1, with D perhaps being TRBD1 or TRBD2 (7 bases each). Germline lookup yields CDR1 SGHRS and CDR2 YFSETQ. Trimming pared 3 bases from V and 9 bases from J, leaving 13 bases between. The CDR3 totals 13 residues. The CDR3 spells CASSWQGEGEQFF. CDR3 DNA: TGCGCCAGCAGCTGGCAGGGGGAGGGTGAGCAGTTCTTC.

This clonotype was detected ten times or more. The chain recombines TRBV18 with TRBJ2-1; 9 bases map to TRBD1. V dropped 6 bases and J dropped 4; count of bases not matched to a gene: 4. This CDR3 is 14 amino acids long. The V gene's germline CDR1 is KGHSH and CDR2 LQKENI. CDR3 sequence (DNA): TGTGCCAGCTCGACGACAGGGGGGTACAATGAGCAGTTCTTC. Amino acid sequence: CASSTTGGYNEQFF. The entire variable domain, with the rest obtained from reference TRBV18 and TRBJ2-1, is as follows: NAGVMQNPRHLVRRRGQEARLRCSPMKGHSHVYWYRQLPEEGLKFMVYLQKENIIDESGMPKERFSAEFPKEGPSILRIQQVVRGDSAAYFCASSTTGGYNEQFFGPGTRLTVL.

This chain joins TRBV11-2 and TRBJ2-2; TRBD2 aligns across 7 bases. The germline V gene encodes CDR1 SGHAT and CDR2 FQNNGV. The J segment lost 3 bases and the V segment lost 7 bases, leaving 11 bases of the junction unmatched. The CDR3 contains 16 residues. In DNA, the CDR3 is TGTGCCAGCACCCTAAGGGCGAGCGGGGACACCGGGGAGCTGTTTTTT. It translates to CASTLRASGDTGELFF.